The sequence of this T cell receptor (beta chain) was determined in a study of prognosis after radiotherapy for stage I lung cancer. Overall study context: The patients comprised 13 men and five or six women, spanning ages about 53 to 85 and having a median of 74.5 years. Study findings and constraints: Shannon entropy (measured after stereotactic body radiation therapy) was lower in patients who went on to develop distant metastases.

This clonotype was picked up many times. Its cognate antigen is unknown. Blood draws of roughly 6 milliliters of peripheral blood occurred at each of two time points. From genomic DNA, TCR beta CDR3 was amplified by two-round multiplex PCR. Primers targeting each individual TRBV and TRBJ gene were applied in first-round PCR. TCRdb analysed the multiplex PCR reads with MiXCR anew, one entry per CDR3 protein. The sample includes roughly 30,000 distinct CDR3 sequences, less than 40% of them seen just once. This clonotype was obtained from a donor of 50 years or more with non-small cell lung cancer. The sequences come from PBMCs, collected before or after stereotactic body radiation therapy (not recorded which).

The CDR3 nucleotides are TGTGCCACCAGCAGTCTGGTGGGAGGGACAGATACGCAGTATTTT. It is translated as CATSSLVGGTDTQYF. The rearrangement links TRBV15 to TRBJ2-3; 7 bases fit TRBD2. The ends lost 3 bases at V and 3 bases at J; junction bases unmatched: 6. Germline lookup yields CDR1 LNHNV and CDR2 YYDKDF (reference sequence). CDR3 length equals 15 residues.